Sequencing of this T cell receptor beta chain was carried out in a study of T cell responses to AZD1222 COVID-19 vaccine. Study findings and constraints: Only five or six AZD1222 recipients were seropositive at baseline. CD4 TCRs covered the whole spike, strongest at regions 160-218 and 743-854.

The germline CDR1 and CDR2 sequences are MNHEY and SMNVEV (reference sequence). The length of the CDR3 is 23 residues. J gave up 2 bases and V 5 bases, and 23 bases lay outside the gene matches. Concerning this clone itself: Its cognate antigen is unknown.

This table comes from immunoSEQ multiplex PCR, and its TCRdb copy is limited to in-frame clones, with some not included. This sample has over 95,000 clones, with approximately 90% found just once. The sequence came from an adult in good health. This chain joins TRBV27 and TRBJ2-1, with 14 positions matching TRBD2. The specimen comprised peripheral blood, sampled on day 0 of AZD1222 vaccination. The CDR3: CASSRIYQLGTSGSLDPYNEQFF. The CDR3 region has the DNA TGTGCCAGCAGTCGTATCTATCAACTCGGGACTAGCGGGAGTCTGGATCCCTACAATGAGCAGTTCTTC.